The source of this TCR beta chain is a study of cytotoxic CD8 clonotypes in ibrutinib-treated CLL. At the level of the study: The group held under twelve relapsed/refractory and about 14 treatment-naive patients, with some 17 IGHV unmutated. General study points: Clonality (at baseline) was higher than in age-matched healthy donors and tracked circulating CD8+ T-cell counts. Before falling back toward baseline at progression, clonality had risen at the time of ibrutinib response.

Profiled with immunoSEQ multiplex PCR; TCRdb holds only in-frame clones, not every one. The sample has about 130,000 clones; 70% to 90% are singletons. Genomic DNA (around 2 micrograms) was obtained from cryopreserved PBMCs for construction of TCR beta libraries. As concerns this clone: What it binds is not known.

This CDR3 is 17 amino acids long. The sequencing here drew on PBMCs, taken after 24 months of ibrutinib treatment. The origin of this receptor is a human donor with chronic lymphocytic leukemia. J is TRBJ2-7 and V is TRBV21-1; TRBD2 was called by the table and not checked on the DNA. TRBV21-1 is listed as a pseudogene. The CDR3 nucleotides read TGTGCCAGCAGCAAAGGCGGGGGGAGACTCCCGAACTACGAGCAGTACTTC. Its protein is CASSKGGGRLPNYEQYF.